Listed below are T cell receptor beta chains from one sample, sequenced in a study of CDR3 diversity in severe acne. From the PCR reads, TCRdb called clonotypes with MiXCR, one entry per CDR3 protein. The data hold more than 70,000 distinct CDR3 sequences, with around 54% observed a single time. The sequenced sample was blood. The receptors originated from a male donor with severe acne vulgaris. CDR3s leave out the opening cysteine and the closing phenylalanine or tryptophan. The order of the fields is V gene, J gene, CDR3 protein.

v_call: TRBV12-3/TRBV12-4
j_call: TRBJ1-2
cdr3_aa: ASSRQGIYGYT

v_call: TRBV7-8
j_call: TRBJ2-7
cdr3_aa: AVGTGSYEQY

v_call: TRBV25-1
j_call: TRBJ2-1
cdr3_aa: ASSERGKDEQF

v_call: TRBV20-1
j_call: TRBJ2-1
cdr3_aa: SAQKGGGETEQF

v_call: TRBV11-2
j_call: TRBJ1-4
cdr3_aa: ASSLPRQGEKLF

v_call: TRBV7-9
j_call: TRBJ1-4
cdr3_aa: ASSPDASEEKLF

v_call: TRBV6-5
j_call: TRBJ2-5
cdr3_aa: ASSYQGGNYGYTFGSGTQY

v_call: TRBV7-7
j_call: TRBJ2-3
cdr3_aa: ASSTLEIPDTQY

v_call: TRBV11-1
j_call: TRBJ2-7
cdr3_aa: ASSPGSRQGAYEQY

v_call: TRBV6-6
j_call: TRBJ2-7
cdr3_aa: ASSDAGGTEQY

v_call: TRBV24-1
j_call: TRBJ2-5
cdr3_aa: ATTGGGEETQY

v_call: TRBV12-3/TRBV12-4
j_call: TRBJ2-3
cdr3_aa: ASSSGGLAGSTDTQY

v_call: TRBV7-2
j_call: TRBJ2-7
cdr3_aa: ASSIARGGGYEQY

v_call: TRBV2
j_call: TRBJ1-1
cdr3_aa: ASSGGLGTEAF

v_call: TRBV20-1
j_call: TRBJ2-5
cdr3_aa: SAKALEETQY

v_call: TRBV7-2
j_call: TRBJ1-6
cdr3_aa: ASSSAGQGAYSPLH

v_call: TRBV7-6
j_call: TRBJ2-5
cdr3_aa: ASLSGDEETQY

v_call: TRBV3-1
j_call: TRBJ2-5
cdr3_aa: ASSLERGDETQY

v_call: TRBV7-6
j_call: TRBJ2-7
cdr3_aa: ASSSSSGPGSEQY

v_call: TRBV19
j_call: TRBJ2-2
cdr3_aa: ASSGRQGCANTGELF

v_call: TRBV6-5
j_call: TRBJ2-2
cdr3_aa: ASSYRGPAGELF

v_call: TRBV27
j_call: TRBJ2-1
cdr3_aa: ASSYHPGLAGGHWV

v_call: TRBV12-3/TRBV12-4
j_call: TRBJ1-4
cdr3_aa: ASRPTGGYEKLF

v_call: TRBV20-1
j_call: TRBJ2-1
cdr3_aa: SARSTSGTYNEQF

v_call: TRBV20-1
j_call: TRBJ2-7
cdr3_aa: SARRTSGRPVYEQY

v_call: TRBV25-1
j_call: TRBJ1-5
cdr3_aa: ASSIGQGIQPQH

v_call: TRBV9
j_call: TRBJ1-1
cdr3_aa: ASSGSKGRDTEAF

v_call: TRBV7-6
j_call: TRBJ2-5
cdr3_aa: ASSPTGERETQY

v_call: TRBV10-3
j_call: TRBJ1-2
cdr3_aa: AISPGQGPFAYGYT

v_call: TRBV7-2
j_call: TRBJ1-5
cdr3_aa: ASSLDGSNQPQH

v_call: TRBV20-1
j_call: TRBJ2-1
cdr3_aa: SARPGGRGGEQF

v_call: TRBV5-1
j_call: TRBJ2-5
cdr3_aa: ASSPWGLLQETQY

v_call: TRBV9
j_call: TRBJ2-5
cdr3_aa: ASSVSGQETQY

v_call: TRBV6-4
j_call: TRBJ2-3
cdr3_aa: ASSGTSGTDTQY

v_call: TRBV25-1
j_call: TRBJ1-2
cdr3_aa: ASSEFVREGYGYT

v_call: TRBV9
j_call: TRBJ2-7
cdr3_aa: ASSEGTRKSEQY

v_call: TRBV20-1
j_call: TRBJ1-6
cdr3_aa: SGRKDLAYSPLH

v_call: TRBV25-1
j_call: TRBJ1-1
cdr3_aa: ASGEWAANTEAF

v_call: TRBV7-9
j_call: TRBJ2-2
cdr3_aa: ASTNTDGFTGELF

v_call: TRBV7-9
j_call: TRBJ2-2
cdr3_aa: ASSVAAGELF

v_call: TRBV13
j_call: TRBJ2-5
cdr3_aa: ASSLGASGSQETQY

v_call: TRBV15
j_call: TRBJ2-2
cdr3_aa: ATSRDLRQHTSGNTGELF

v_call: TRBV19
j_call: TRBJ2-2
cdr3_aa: ASSIFRTSTGELF

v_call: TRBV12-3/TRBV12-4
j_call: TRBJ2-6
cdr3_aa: ASSREGEAGANVLT

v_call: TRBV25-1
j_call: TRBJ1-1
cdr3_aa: ASRGQGLNTEAF

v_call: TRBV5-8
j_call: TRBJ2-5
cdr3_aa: ASIAGSGQEQETQY

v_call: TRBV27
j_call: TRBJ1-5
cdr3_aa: ASSWGTGGRETQH

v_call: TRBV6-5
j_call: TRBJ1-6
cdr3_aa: ASSYQLGSTLH

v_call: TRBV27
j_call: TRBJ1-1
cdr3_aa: ASSLTGGPDIF

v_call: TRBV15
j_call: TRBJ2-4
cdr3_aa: ATSRDGRGRGVAKNIQY

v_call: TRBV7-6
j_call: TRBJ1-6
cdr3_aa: ASSLVAGRGSLH

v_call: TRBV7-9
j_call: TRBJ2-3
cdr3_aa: ASSLRLAGGRTDTQY

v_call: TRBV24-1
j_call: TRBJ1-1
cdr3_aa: ATSEQGNTEAF

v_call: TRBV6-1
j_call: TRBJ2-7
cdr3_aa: ASSLGAGGYEQY

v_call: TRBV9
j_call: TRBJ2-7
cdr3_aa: SSGDSNEQY